This TCR beta chain is from a study of T cells in Graves' hyperthyroidism and ophthalmopathy. Study outcomes and limitations: Ophthalmopathy and stable hyperthyroidism were told apart by a 13 V-J model.

As for this clonotype: What it recognizes is unknown.

The CDR3 sequence is 18 residues long. Trimming cost V 1 base and J 3 bases; bases outside gene matches: 13. The germline V gene encodes CDR1 SGHAT and CDR2 FQNNGV. The hyperthyroidism was newly diagnosed and had lasted under 2 months; the patients were aged 18 to 65. The investigators amplified TCR beta CDR3 regions from RNA transcripts. The TCR CDR3 first-round RT-PCR relied on the HTBI primer set. A single record per CDR3 protein comes from TCRdb applying MiXCR to the multiplex PCR reads. The profile shows 450,000 to 600,000 distinct CDR3 sequences, 14% of them singletons. V usage is TRBV11-2 and J usage is TRBJ1-2, with 8 positions matching TRBD1. The sequenced material came from blood. This TCR derives from a woman in her thirties or forties with Graves' hyperthyroidism. This chain's CDR3 is CASSLARPKRGQDYGYTF. CDR3 in DNA: TGTGCCAGCAGCTTAGCCCGACCTAAAAGGGGACAGGACTATGGCTACACCTTC.